The clone carrying this T cell receptor beta chain was counted a single time. Its antigen is still unknown. This sample stems from a study of cytomegalovirus exposure and HLA in healthy donors. The study, taken as a whole, reports: A link between a missense DCLRE1C variant and TCR beta V- and J-gene trimming emerged from a later analysis. Earlier analysis found most TCR beta V segments productive about 90% or about 30% of the time. There were some public TCRs occurring in many donors, but most TCR sequences were rare.

13 Jbeta primers and 60 Vbeta primers were used for the PCR. Sequenced by immunoSEQ multiplex PCR; TCRdb stores in-frame clones only, minus some. The sample contains 73,000 or so clones, around 70% of which appear only once. The source is a woman aged 40 to 50 in good health and CMV-seropositive. Sample: PBMCs.

CDR3 sequence (DNA): TGTGCCAGCAGCTTAGTTTTCGGCAGGATGAACACTGAAGCTTTCTTT. Translation: CASSLVFGRMNTEAFF. The chain employs TRBV7-2 and TRBJ1-1; no clear D gene. The length of the CDR3 is 16 residues. Trimming pared 1 base from V and 0 bases from J, leaving 12 bases between. CDR1 and CDR2 (germline): SGHTA, FQGNSA.